Listed below are T cell receptor beta chains from one sample, sequenced in a study of Ad26.COV2.S vaccination and SARS-CoV-2 variants. Assay used: immunoSEQ multiplex PCR; TCRdb lists only in-frame clones, some missing. The sample holds 400,000 to 450,000 clones; 80% to 95% are singletons and the top ten take more than 9%. Sequenced here: peripheral blood, sampled in a trial of Ad26.COV2.S vaccine versus placebo. These TCRs come from a person aged 18-65 years who received the Ad26.COV2.S COVID-19 vaccine or a placebo. The conserved cysteine and the conserved F or W are not part of the CDR3 here. The D gene is left open where the match is weak.

v_gene: TRBV27; j_gene: TRBJ2-7; d_gene: NA; CDR3aa: ASGENPYYEQY
v_gene: TRBV15; j_gene: TRBJ2-1; d_gene: TRBD1; CDR3aa: ATSTMRTGGVEQF
v_gene: TRBV7-9; j_gene: TRBJ2-5; d_gene: TRBD2; CDR3aa: ASSLGTSGSHRGETQY
v_gene: TRBV19; j_gene: TRBJ2-7; d_gene: TRBD2; CDR3aa: ASSAPSGTSVEQY
v_gene: TRBV6-6; j_gene: TRBJ2-3; d_gene: TRBD2; CDR3aa: ASRVQREADTQY
v_gene: TRBV5-1; j_gene: TRBJ2-2; d_gene: TRBD1; CDR3aa: ASSLGQGAGELF
v_gene: TRBV5-4; j_gene: TRBJ2-3; d_gene: NA; CDR3aa: ASSLDRPDTQY
v_gene: TRBV29-1; j_gene: TRBJ2-3; d_gene: NA; CDR3aa: SVETVHTEDTQY
v_gene: TRBV2; j_gene: TRBJ1-5; d_gene: NA; CDR3aa: ASRQGGVQPQH
v_gene: TRBV11-2; j_gene: TRBJ1-4; d_gene: NA; CDR3aa: ASSRIGGKEKEKLF
v_gene: TRBV6-5; j_gene: TRBJ1-2; d_gene: TRBD1; CDR3aa: ASSHRDRAKGYT
v_gene: TRBV18; j_gene: TRBJ1-5; d_gene: TRBD1; CDR3aa: ASSPGQGEQPQH
v_gene: TRBV2; j_gene: TRBJ2-5; d_gene: NA; CDR3aa: ASGPRGGQETQY
v_gene: TRBV6-6; j_gene: TRBJ2-3; d_gene: TRBD2; CDR3aa: ASRTGLAGVEDTQY
v_gene: TRBV5-6; j_gene: TRBJ2-7; d_gene: NA; CDR3aa: ASSEWTSLSYEQY
v_gene: TRBV19; j_gene: TRBJ1-5; d_gene: NA; CDR3aa: ASSIYRTDSNQPQH
v_gene: TRBV6-5; j_gene: TRBJ1-2; d_gene: NA; CDR3aa: ASSYSGFQGRYGYT
v_gene: TRBV5-1; j_gene: TRBJ1-2; d_gene: NA; CDR3aa: ASSLDGRIVYGYT
v_gene: TRBV7-9; j_gene: TRBJ1-3; d_gene: NA; CDR3aa: ASSSRHPSGNTIY
v_gene: TRBV28; j_gene: TRBJ1-2; d_gene: TRBD1; CDR3aa: ASSPPDRGYGYT
v_gene: TRBV6-5; j_gene: TRBJ2-3; d_gene: TRBD1; CDR3aa: ASPGQGTDTQY
v_gene: TRBV6-4; j_gene: TRBJ1-6; d_gene: NA; CDR3aa: ASRPLGLSLH
v_gene: TRBV4-2; j_gene: TRBJ2-7; d_gene: TRBD2; CDR3aa: ASSQDRPSGRNPEQY
v_gene: TRBV29-1; j_gene: TRBJ1-4; d_gene: TRBD1; CDR3aa: SFRTGGEKLF
v_gene: TRBV25-1; j_gene: TRBJ2-7; d_gene: NA; CDR3aa: ASSESSAYEQY
v_gene: TRBV10-3; j_gene: TRBJ2-5; d_gene: NA; CDR3aa: AISESGLHYQETQY
v_gene: TRBV19; j_gene: TRBJ1-2; d_gene: NA; CDR3aa: ASRWRANYGYT
v_gene: TRBV6-1; j_gene: TRBJ1-5; d_gene: NA; CDR3aa: ASSEARDYSNQPQH
v_gene: TRBV2; j_gene: TRBJ1-6; d_gene: NA; CDR3aa: ASIGMSPLNSPLH
v_gene: TRBV5-4; j_gene: TRBJ2-5; d_gene: NA; CDR3aa: ASSLDGRETQY
v_gene: TRBV29-1; j_gene: TRBJ2-5; d_gene: NA; CDR3aa: SVERGAFTQETQY
v_gene: TRBV5-6; j_gene: TRBJ1-5; d_gene: NA; CDR3aa: ASSLTGYNQPQH
v_gene: TRBV5-4; j_gene: TRBJ2-2; d_gene: TRBD2; CDR3aa: ASRPGLDSGELF
v_gene: TRBV4-3; j_gene: TRBJ1-3; d_gene: NA; CDR3aa: ASSQDGRNIHSGNTIY
v_gene: TRBV30; j_gene: TRBJ1-6; d_gene: NA; CDR3aa: AGCSSYNSPLH
v_gene: TRBV10-1; j_gene: TRBJ2-2; d_gene: TRBD2; CDR3aa: ASSEGTSDRELF